Sequencing of this T cell receptor beta chain was carried out in a study of T cell responses to AZD1222 COVID-19 vaccine. TCRdb's copy holds only in-frame clones and misses some; the assay was immunoSEQ multiplex PCR. Of roughly 150,000 clones in the sample, under 95% were seen once. Overall study results and limits: Researchers report vaccine-associated CD4 TCRs spanning spike, with dominance at 160-218 and 743-854.

The CDR3 sequence is 13 residues long. V lost 6 bases and J lost 4; bases outside the gene matches: 3. The germline CDR1 and CDR2 sequences are MDHEN and SYDVKM. In the case of this clone: Its antigen is undetermined.

V gene TRBV28 combines with J gene TRBJ1-5; TRBD1 matches at 7 bases. Specimen: peripheral blood, collected on day 0 of AZD1222 vaccination. This sequence originates from an adult in good health. Here the CDR3 DNA reads TGTGCCAGCAGACGACAGGGTAATCAGCCCCAGCATTTT. Protein sequence: CASRRQGNQPQHF.